This is a list of T cell receptor beta chains from one sample in a study of blood T cell repertoires in COVID-19. Clones were sequenced by immunoSEQ multiplex PCR, and TCRdb holds only the in-frame ones, with some missing. The table lists 150,000 to 200,000 clones, roughly 83% of them singletons. The material sequenced was peripheral blood. The receptors derive from an elderly woman with active or convalescent COVID-19. Each CDR3 is given with its conserved first and last residue. Fields, in order: D gene, V gene, J gene, CDR3 protein. D genes are given only for firm matches.

d_call: TRBD1
v_call: TRBV11-3
j_call: TRBJ1-4
cdr3_aa: CASSYTSGQTNEKLFF

d_call: NA
v_call: TRBV11-3
j_call: TRBJ2-5
cdr3_aa: CASSFTALPQETQYF

d_call: NA
v_call: TRBV15
j_call: TRBJ2-3
cdr3_aa: CATSRARSPSEGGTDTQYF

d_call: TRBD2
v_call: TRBV2
j_call: NA
cdr3_aa: CASSVGLVYTGELFF

d_call: TRBD1
v_call: TRBV11-3
j_call: TRBJ2-1
cdr3_aa: CASSPQGAKNEQFF

d_call: NA
v_call: TRBV5-6
j_call: TRBJ2-7
cdr3_aa: CASSSGSGYEQYF

d_call: NA
v_call: TRBV7-8
j_call: TRBJ1-1
cdr3_aa: CASRKATGNTEAFF

d_call: TRBD1
v_call: TRBV6-5
j_call: TRBJ2-7
cdr3_aa: CASSYRGQGGEQYF

d_call: NA
v_call: TRBV10-3
j_call: TRBJ1-6
cdr3_aa: CAISRVDNSPLHF

d_call: NA
v_call: TRBV18
j_call: TRBJ1-1
cdr3_aa: CASSLNHQGTEAFF

d_call: NA
v_call: TRBV7-2
j_call: TRBJ1-5
cdr3_aa: CASSLDADRSNQPQHF

d_call: TRBD1
v_call: TRBV7-9
j_call: TRBJ1-6
cdr3_aa: CASSPDQGTGSSPLHF

d_call: NA
v_call: TRBV12-5
j_call: TRBJ2-3
cdr3_aa: CASAPWQVADTQYF

d_call: TRBD1
v_call: TRBV11-2
j_call: TRBJ1-1
cdr3_aa: CASSRDRGGTEAFF

d_call: NA
v_call: TRBV6-6
j_call: TRBJ1-1
cdr3_aa: CASSYAEENTEAFF

d_call: TRBD1
v_call: TRBV12-5
j_call: TRBJ1-6
cdr3_aa: CASGLAGGQEPSPLHF

d_call: TRBD1
v_call: TRBV7-9
j_call: TRBJ2-1
cdr3_aa: CASSAAGGDRFF

d_call: NA
v_call: TRBV28
j_call: TRBJ1-2
cdr3_aa: CASSFPLGSNYGYTF

d_call: NA
v_call: TRBV10-2
j_call: TRBJ2-7
cdr3_aa: CASSQTPYEQYF

d_call: NA
v_call: TRBV29-1
j_call: TRBJ1-2
cdr3_aa: CSVEDPGYSYGYTF

d_call: TRBD1
v_call: TRBV5-6
j_call: TRBJ1-4
cdr3_aa: CASSRTGQGDEKLFF

d_call: TRBD1
v_call: TRBV19
j_call: TRBJ2-7
cdr3_aa: CASSRGQGAAYEQYF

d_call: TRBD1
v_call: TRBV19
j_call: TRBJ1-2
cdr3_aa: CASSLKGTGGRGYTF

d_call: TRBD1
v_call: TRBV5-1
j_call: TRBJ2-2
cdr3_aa: CASSPRTGYTGELFF

d_call: TRBD1
v_call: TRBV3-1/TRBV3-2
j_call: TRBJ2-1
cdr3_aa: CASSPLRGRGRDNEQFF

d_call: TRBD2
v_call: TRBV9
j_call: TRBJ2-7
cdr3_aa: CASARGGADEQYF

d_call: NA
v_call: TRBV5-1
j_call: TRBJ2-2
cdr3_aa: CASSSPAGNTGELFF

d_call: TRBD1
v_call: TRBV7-9
j_call: TRBJ1-2
cdr3_aa: CASSLTAGGESYGYTF

d_call: NA
v_call: TRBV4-1
j_call: TRBJ2-2
cdr3_aa: CASSQEGRAGVTGELFF

d_call: NA
v_call: TRBV24-1
j_call: TRBJ1-5
cdr3_aa: CATSDLSGGNQPQHF

d_call: NA
v_call: TRBV9
j_call: TRBJ2-1
cdr3_aa: CASSINPRVPSDNEQFF

d_call: TRBD2
v_call: TRBV30
j_call: TRBJ2-1
cdr3_aa: CAWEVAGGRQFF